This TCR beta chain stems from a study of blood T cell repertoires in COVID-19. The table lists this clone with a few counts. Original data processing: Counts of nucleated cells, estimated from reference gene primer amplification, were obtained. TCRdb's table, derived via immunoSEQ multiplex PCR, lists solely in-frame clones and lacks some. V and J calls and clone size are given by that table; D and trimming were obtained from the DNA. In the table there are 200,000 to 250,000 clones, roughly 86% of which are singletons. This TCR was recovered from a woman in her 30s who had recovered from COVID-19. The sequencing input was peripheral blood.

Here the CDR3 DNA reads TGTGCCAGCACTGGAAGAGCGGGAGATCTACTGAATGAGCAGTTCTTC. This encodes CASTGRAGDLLNEQFF. The chain links TRBV6-4 to TRBJ2-1; 8 bases are a match to TRBD2. There are 16 residues in the CDR3. Germline V lookup: CDR1 MRHNA, CDR2 SNTAGT. V shed 7 bases, J shed 7 bases, and the junction held 15 bases outside the gene matches.